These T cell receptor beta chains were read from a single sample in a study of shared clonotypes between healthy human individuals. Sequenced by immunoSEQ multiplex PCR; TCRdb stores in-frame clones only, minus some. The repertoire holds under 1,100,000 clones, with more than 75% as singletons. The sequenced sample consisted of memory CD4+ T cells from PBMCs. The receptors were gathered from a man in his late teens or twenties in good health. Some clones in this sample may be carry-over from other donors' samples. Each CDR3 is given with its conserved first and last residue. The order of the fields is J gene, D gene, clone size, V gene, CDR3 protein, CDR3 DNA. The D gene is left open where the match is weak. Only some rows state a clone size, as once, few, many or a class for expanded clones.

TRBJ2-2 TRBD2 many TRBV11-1 CASSWGLADTGELFF TGTGCCAGCAGCTGGGGACTAGCGGACACCGGGGAGCTGTTTTTT
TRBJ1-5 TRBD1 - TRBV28 CASRRTGGTGQPQHF TGTGCCAGCAGGAGGACAGGGGGTACGGGTCAGCCCCAGCATTTT
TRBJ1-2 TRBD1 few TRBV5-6 CASSPGQGRIGYTF TGTGCCAGCAGTCCGGGACAGGGGAGAATCGGCTACACCTTC
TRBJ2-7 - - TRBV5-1 CASSLAYEQYF TGCGCCAGCAGCTTGGCCTACGAGCAGTACTTC
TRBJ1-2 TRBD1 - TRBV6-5 CASSGLGTAYGYTF TGTGCCAGCAGTGGCCTTGGGACAGCCTATGGCTACACCTTC
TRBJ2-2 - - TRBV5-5 CASSLLRLVAGELFF TGTGCCAGCAGCTTACTCAGACTCGTGGCCGGGGAGCTGTTTTTT
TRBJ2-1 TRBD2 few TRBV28 CASSPGTSGSGNEQFF TGTGCCAGCAGTCCCGGGACTAGCGGGAGTGGCAATGAGCAGTTCTTC
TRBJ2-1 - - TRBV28 CASSFVTPSYNEQFF TGTGCCAGCAGTTTCGTCACTCCATCCTACAATGAGCAGTTCTTC
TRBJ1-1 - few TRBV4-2 CASSQAQAAFF TGTGCCAGCAGCCAAGCGCAGGCGGCTTTCTTT
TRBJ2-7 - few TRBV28 CASKASRYEQYF TGTGCCAGCAAGGCTAGCAGATACGAGCAGTACTTC
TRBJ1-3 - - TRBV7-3 CASSPPGGNTIYF TGTGCCAGCAGCCCGCCAGGTGGAAACACCATATATTTT
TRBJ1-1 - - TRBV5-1 CASSPQGERTEAFF TGCGCCAGCAGCCCCCAAGGCGAGCGCACTGAAGCTTTCTTT
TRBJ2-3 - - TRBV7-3 CASSPSRGTDTQYF TGTGCCAGCAGCCCAAGTAGAGGGACAGATACGCAGTATTTT
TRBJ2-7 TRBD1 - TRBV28 CASRGQGADEQYF TGTGCCAGCCGGGGACAGGGGGCTGACGAGCAGTACTTC
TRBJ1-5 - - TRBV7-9 CASSSAGRRGVSNQPQHF TGTGCCAGCAGCTCAGCCGGCCGTCGGGGGGTTAGCAATCAGCCCCAGCATTTT
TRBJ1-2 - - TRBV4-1 CASSQDENSPRGYTF TGCGCCAGCAGCCAAGACGAAAACAGCCCGCGGGGCTACACCTTC
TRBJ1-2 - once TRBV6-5 CASTRDKNYGYTF TGTGCCAGCACTCGAGACAAGAACTATGGCTACACCTTC
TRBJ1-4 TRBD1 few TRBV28 CASSPEDRDDEKLFF TGTGCCAGCAGTCCCGAGGACAGGGATGATGAAAAACTGTTTTTT
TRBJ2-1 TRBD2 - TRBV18 CASSPRGTSGIEEQFF TGTGCCAGCTCACCACGCGGGACTAGCGGGATTGAGGAGCAGTTCTTC
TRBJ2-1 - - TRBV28 CATQQGEGQFF TGTGCCACCCAACAGGGTGAGGGGCAGTTCTTC
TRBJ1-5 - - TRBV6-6 CASNSGWNQPQHF TGTGCCAGCAACTCCGGGTGGAATCAGCCCCAGCATTTT
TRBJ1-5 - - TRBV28 CASVGLGQPQHF TGTGCCAGCGTCGGCCTCGGGCAGCCCCAGCATTTT
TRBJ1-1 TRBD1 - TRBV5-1 CASSLGQPNTEAFF TGCGCCAGCAGTTTGGGACAGCCAAACACTGAAGCTTTCTTT
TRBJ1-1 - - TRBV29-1 CSVRGRLNTEAFF TGCAGCGTCCGGGGACGGCTAAACACTGAAGCTTTCTTT
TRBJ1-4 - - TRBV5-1 CASSYSGSTNEKLFF TGCGCCAGCAGCTACTCAGGGTCTACTAATGAAAAACTGTTTTTT
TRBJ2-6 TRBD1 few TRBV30 CAWSQGADGANVLTF TGTGCCTGGAGTCAGGGGGCGGATGGGGCCAACGTCCTGACTTTC
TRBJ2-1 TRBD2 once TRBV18 CASSPTGLAGYNEQFF TGTGCCAGCTCACCAACGGGACTAGCGGGTTACAATGAGCAGTTCTTC
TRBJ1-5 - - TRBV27 CASSRGGYSNQPQHF TGTGCCAGCAGCCGCGGAGGTTATAGCAATCAGCCCCAGCATTTT
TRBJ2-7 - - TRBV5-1 CASSLWATGYEQYF TGCGCCAGCAGCTTGTGGGCCACGGGCTACGAGCAGTACTTC
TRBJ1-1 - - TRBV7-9 CASSLEGDGEAFF TGTGCCAGCAGCTTAGAGGGGGATGGTGAAGCTTTCTTT
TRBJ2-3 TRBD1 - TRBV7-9 CASSQGAGNTDTQYF TGTGCCAGCAGCCAGGGGGCGGGTAACACAGATACGCAGTATTTT
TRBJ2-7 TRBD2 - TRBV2 CASHLTPAGASYEQYF TGTGCCAGCCACCTTACACCAGCGGGGGCCTCCTACGAGCAGTACTTC
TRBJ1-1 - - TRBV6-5 CASSYTGASEAFF TGTGCCAGCAGTTACACGGGGGCCTCTGAAGCTTTCTTT
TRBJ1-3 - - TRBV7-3 CASSLGGAEGDTIYF TGTGCCAGCAGCTTAGGAGGGGCGGAGGGGGACACCATATATTTT
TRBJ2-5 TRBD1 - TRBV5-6 CASSLQGTMTQYF TGTGCCAGCAGCTTACAGGGGACGATGACCCAGTACTTC
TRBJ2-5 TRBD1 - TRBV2 CASSKDRGRETQYF TGTGCCAGCAGTAAGGACAGGGGGCGTGAGACCCAGTACTTC
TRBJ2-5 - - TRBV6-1 CASSERFGETQYF TGTGCCAGCAGTGAAAGGTTCGGGGAGACCCAGTACTTC
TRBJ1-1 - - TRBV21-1 CASSKASESRNTEAFF TGTGCCAGCAGCAAAGCGTCCGAAAGCAGGAACACTGAAGCTTTCTTT
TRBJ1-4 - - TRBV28 CASSLGLKEKLFF TGTGCCAGCAGTTTAGGCCTCAAAGAAAAACTGTTTTTT